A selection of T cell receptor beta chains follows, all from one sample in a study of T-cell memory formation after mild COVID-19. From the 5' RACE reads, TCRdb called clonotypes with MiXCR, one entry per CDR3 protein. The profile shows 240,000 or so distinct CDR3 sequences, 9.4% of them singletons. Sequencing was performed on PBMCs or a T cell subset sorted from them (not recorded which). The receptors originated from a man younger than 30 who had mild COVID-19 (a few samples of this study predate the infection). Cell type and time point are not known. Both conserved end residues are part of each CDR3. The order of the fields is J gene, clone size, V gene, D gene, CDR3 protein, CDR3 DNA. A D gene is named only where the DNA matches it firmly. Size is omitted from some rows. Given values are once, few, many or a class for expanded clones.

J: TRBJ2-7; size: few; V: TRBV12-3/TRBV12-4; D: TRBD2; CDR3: CASSPGGNWGYEQYF; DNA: TGTGCCAGCAGTCCGGGGGGGAACTGGGGGTACGAGCAGTACTTC
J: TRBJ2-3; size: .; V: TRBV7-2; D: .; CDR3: CASSLGVLRGGRNTDTQYF; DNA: TGTGCCAGCAGCTTAGGAGTTCTCCGCGGGGGCAGGAACACAGATACGCAGTATTTT
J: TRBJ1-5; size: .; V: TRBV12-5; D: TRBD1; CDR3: CASGMTGGGLPQHF; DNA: TGTGCTAGTGGCATGACAGGGGGGGGTCTGCCCCAGCATTTT
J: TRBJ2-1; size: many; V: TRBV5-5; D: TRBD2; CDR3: CASSIGASGWYEQFF; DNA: TGTGCCAGCAGCATAGGCGCTAGCGGGTGGTATGAGCAGTTCTTC
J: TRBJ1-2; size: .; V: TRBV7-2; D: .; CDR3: CASSFNGGGSYGYTF; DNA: TGTGCCAGCAGCTTTAATGGGGGGGGAAGCTATGGCTACACCTTC
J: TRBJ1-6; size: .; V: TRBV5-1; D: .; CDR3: CASSLDAGLGNSPLHF; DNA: TGCGCCAGCAGCTTGGATGCGGGGCTTGGGAATTCACCCCTCCACTTT
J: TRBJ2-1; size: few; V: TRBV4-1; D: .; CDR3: CASQAGAGDHNEQFF; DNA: TGCGCCAGCCAGGCCGGGGCAGGGGATCACAATGAGCAGTTCTTC
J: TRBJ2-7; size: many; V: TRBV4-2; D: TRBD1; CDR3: CASSQDPGQTYEQYF; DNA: TGTGCCAGCAGCCAAGATCCGGGACAGACCTACGAGCAGTACTTC
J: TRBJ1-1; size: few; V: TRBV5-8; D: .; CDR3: CASSLEPGNTEAFF; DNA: TGTGCCAGCAGCTTGGAGCCCGGGAACACTGAAGCTTTCTTT
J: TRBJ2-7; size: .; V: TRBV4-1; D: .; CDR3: CASSQEIGSTVEQYF; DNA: TGCGCCAGCAGCCAAGAAATCGGTAGTACTGTCGAGCAGTACTTC
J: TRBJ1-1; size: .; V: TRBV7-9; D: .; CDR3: CASAIGGAEAFF; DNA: TGTGCCAGCGCCATTGGTGGGGCTGAAGCTTTCTTT
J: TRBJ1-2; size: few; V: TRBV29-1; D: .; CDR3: CSVELRTGSGYTF; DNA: TGCAGCGTTGAACTACGTACCGGGTCTGGCTACACCTTC
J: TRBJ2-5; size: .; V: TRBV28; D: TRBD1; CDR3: CASSRRQGAGETQYF; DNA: TGTGCCAGCAGTAGAAGACAGGGGGCCGGGGAGACCCAGTACTTC
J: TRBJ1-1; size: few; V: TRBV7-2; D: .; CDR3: CASSLYGADTEAFF; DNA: TGTGCCAGCAGCTTATACGGCGCCGACACTGAAGCTTTCTTT
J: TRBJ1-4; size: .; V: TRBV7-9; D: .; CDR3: CASSSVLGIHGEKLFF; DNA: TGTGCCAGCAGCTCAGTTCTGGGGATTCACGGTGAAAAACTGTTTTTT
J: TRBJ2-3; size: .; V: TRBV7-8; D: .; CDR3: CASRLGVRATDTQYF; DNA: TGTGCCAGCAGACTCGGAGTAAGGGCCACAGATACGCAGTATTTT
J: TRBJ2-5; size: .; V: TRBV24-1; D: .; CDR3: CATSVNQETQYF; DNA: TGTGCCACCAGTGTCAACCAAGAGACCCAGTACTTC
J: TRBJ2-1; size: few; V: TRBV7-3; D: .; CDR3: CASSLSGTVSYNEQFF; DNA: TGTGCCAGCAGCTTATCCGGGACCGTCTCCTACAATGAGCAGTTCTTC
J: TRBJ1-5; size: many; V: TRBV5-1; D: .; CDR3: CASSLDADQPQHF; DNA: TGCGCCAGCAGCTTGGATGCAGATCAGCCCCAGCATTTT
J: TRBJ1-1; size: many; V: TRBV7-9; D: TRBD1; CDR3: CASSPDRLGLRTEAFF; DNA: TGTGCCAGCAGCCCGGACAGGTTGGGTTTGCGCACTGAAGCTTTCTTT
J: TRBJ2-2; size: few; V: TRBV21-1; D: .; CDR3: CASSKGGLGGTEELFF; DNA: TGTGCCAGCAGCAAAGGTGGCCTAGGGGGCACGGAGGAGCTGTTTTTT
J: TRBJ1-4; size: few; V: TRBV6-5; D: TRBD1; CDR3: CASSPRGDYEKLFF; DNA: TGTGCCAGCAGTCCCAGGGGGGACTATGAAAAACTGTTTTTT
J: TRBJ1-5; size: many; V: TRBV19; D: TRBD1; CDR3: CASSLRPGQGGQPQHF; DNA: TGTGCCAGTAGTTTACGACCGGGACAGGGTGGTCAGCCCCAGCATTTT
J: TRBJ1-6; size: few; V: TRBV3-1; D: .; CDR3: CASSQRDTDNSPLHF; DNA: TGTGCCAGCAGCCAACGGGACACTGATAATTCACCCCTCCACTTT
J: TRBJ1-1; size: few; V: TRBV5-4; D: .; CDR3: CASSYQLGVTEAFF; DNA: TGTGCCAGCAGCTACCAACTTGGTGTGACTGAAGCTTTCTTT
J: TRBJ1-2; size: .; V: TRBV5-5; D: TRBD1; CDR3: CASSEKGQVSNYGYTF; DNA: TGTGCCAGCAGCGAAAAGGGACAGGTCTCTAACTATGGCTACACCTTC
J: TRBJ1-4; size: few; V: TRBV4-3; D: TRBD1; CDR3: CASSQGGGQAEKLFF; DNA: TGCGCCAGCAGCCAAGGGGGCGGACAGGCTGAAAAACTGTTTTTT
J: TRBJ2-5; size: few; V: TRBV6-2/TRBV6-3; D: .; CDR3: CASTRSRTAETQYF; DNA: TGTGCCAGCACCCGGTCCAGGACCGCGGAGACCCAGTACTTC
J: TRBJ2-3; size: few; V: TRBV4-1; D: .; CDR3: CASSQGTGTDTQYF; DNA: TGCGCCAGCAGCCAAGGGACAGGCACAGATACGCAGTATTTT
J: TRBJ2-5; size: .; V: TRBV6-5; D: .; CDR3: CATQEKGGRETQYF; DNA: TGTGCCACCCAGGAAAAGGGGGGACGAGAGACCCAGTACTTC
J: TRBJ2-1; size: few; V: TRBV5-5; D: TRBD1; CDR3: CASSDQTGNNEQFF; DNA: TGTGCCAGCAGCGACCAGACAGGGAACAATGAGCAGTTCTTC
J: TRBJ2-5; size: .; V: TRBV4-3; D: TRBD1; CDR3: CASSPGTGGLETQYF; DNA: TGCGCCAGCAGCCCAGGGACAGGGGGCTTAGAGACCCAGTACTTC
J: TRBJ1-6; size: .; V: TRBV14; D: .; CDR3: CASSQVGKGDSPLHF; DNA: TGTGCCAGCAGCCAAGTCGGGAAGGGCGATTCACCCCTCCACTTT
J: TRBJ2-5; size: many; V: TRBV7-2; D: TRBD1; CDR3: CASSMTGGSETQYF; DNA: TGTGCCAGCAGCATGACAGGGGGTTCGGAGACCCAGTACTTC
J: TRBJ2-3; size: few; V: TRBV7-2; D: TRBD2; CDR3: CASSPWTSGYYTDTQYF; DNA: TGTGCCAGCAGCCCTTGGACTAGCGGGTATTACACAGATACGCAGTATTTT
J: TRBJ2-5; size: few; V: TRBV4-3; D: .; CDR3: CASSQDLGQSRFKVGQETQYF; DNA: TGCGCCAGCAGCCAAGATCTCGGACAATCGCGGTTCAAAGTGGGCCAAGAGACCCAGTACTTC
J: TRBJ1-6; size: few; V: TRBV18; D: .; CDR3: CASSPDSRQNSPLHF; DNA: TGTGCCAGCTCCCCGGACTCCCGCCAGAATTCACCCCTCCACTTT
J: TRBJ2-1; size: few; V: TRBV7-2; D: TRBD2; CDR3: CASSLGLPSYNEQFF; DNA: TGTGCCAGCAGCTTGGGACTACCATCCTACAATGAGCAGTTCTTC
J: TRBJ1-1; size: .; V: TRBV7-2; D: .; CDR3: CASTIHILNTEAFF; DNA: TGTGCCAGCACCATACACATCTTGAACACTGAAGCTTTCTTT
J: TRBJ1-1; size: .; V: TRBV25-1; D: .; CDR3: CASRYGTEAFF; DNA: TGTGCCAGCAGGTATGGCACTGAAGCTTTCTTT
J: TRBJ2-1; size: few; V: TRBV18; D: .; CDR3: CASSPRRLSYNEQFF; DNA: TGTGCCAGCTCACCCCGGAGACTCAGCTACAATGAGCAGTTCTTC
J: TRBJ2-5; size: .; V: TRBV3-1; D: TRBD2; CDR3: CASSHASGGKTQYF; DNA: TGTGCCAGCAGCCACGCCAGCGGGGGGAAGACCCAGTACTTC
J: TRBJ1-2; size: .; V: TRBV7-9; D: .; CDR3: CASSTLEVGREDGYTF; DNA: TGTGCCAGCAGCACCCTAGAGGTCGGCAGGGAGGATGGCTACACCTTC
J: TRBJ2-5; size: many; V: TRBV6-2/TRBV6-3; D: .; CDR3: CASSPTEETQYF; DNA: TGTGCCAGCAGTCCAACGGAAGAGACCCAGTACTTC
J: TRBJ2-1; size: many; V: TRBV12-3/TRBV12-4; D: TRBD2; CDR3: CASRGTSGGLSSYNEQFF; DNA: TGTGCCAGCAGAGGGACTAGCGGGGGGCTGAGCTCCTACAATGAGCAGTTCTTC
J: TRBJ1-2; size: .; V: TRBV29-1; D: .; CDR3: CSVGRARDYGYTF; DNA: TGCAGCGTTGGACGGGCCCGAGACTATGGCTACACCTTC
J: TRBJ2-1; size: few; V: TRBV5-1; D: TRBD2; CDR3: CASSRALLASHNEQFF; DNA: TGCGCCAGCAGCAGGGCGTTACTAGCGTCGCACAATGAGCAGTTCTTC
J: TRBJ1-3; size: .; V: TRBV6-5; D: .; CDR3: CASSYWRGSGNTIYF; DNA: TGTGCCAGCAGTTACTGGCGGGGCTCTGGAAACACCATATATTTT
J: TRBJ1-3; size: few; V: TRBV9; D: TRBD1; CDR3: CASSVDGTGFVNTIYF; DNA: TGTGCCAGCAGCGTAGATGGGACAGGGTTCGTGAACACCATATATTTT
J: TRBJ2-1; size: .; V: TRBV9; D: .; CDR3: CASSVAPTGPNEQFF; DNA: TGTGCCAGCAGCGTAGCCCCTACAGGGCCCAATGAGCAGTTCTTC
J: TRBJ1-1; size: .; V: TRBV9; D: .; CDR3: CASSVGPHPNTEAFF; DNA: TGTGCCAGCAGCGTAGGCCCGCACCCGAACACTGAAGCTTTCTTT
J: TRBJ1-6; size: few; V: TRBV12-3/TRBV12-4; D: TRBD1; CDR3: CASSLGTGFYNSPLHF; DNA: TGTGCCAGCAGTTTGGGGACAGGCTTCTATAATTCACCCCTCCACTTT
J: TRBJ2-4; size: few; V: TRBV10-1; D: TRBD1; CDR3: CASSPGTGGPSKDIQYF; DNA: TGCGCCAGCAGTCCCGGGACAGGGGGCCCCTCGAAGGACATTCAGTACTTC
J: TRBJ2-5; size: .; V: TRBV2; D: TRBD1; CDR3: CASSNRGAQYF; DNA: TGTGCCAGCAGTAACAGGGGGGCCCAGTACTTC
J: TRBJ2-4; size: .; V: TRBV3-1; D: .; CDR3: CASSPDNLAKNIQYF; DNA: TGTGCCAGCAGCCCGGACAACTTAGCCAAAAACATTCAGTACTTC